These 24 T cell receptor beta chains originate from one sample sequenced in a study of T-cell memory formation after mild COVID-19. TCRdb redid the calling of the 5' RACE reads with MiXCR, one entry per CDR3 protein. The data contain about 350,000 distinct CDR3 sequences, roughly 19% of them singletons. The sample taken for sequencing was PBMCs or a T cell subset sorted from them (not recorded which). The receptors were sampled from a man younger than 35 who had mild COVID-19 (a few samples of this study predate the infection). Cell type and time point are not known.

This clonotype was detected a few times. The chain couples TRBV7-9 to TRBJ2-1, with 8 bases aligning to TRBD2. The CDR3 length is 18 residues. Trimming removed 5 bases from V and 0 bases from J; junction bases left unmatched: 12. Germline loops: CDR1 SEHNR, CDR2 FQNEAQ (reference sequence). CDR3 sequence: CASSSTRRGGHSYNEQFF. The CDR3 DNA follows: TGTGCCAGCAGCAGCACACGACGCGGGGGGCACTCCTACAATGAGCAGTTCTTC.

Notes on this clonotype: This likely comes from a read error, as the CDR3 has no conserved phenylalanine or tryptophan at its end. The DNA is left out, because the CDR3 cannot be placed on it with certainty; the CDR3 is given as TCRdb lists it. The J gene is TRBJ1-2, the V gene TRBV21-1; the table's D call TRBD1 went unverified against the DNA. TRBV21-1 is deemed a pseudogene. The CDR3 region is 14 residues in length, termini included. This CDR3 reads CASFLWTGVDGYTL.

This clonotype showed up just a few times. CDR3 in DNA: TGCGCCAGCAGCCAAATGGATACAGTCTACAATGAGCAGTTCTTC. Translated, it gives CASSQMDTVYNEQFF. The rearrangement joins TRBV4-1 to TRBJ2-1; D remains unclear. The length of the CDR3 is 15 residues. Trimming cost V 2 bases and J 3 bases, with 11 bases left between them. Per germline, CDR1 MGHRA and CDR2 YSYEKL.

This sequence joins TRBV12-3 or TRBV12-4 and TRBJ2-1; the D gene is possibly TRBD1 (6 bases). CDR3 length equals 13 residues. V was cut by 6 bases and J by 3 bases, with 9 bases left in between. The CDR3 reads CASRSQGYNEQFF. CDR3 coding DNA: TGTGCCAGCAGGTCACAGGGCTACAATGAGCAGTTCTTC.

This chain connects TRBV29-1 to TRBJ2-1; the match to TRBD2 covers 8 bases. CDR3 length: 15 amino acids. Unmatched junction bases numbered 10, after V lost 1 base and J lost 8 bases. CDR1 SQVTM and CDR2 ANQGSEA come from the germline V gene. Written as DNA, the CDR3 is TGCAGCGTTGAAGGCGGGACTAGAACTGAGCATGAGCAGTTCTTC. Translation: CSVEGGTRTEHEQFF.

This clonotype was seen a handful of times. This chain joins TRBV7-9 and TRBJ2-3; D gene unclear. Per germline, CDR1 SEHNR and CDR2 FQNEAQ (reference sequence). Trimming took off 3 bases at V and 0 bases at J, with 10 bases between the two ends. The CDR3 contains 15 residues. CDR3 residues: CASSFNGESTDTQYF. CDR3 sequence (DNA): TGTGCCAGCAGCTTTAACGGCGAGAGCACAGATACGCAGTATTTT. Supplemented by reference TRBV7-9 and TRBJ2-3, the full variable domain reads DTGVSQNPRHKITKRGQNVTFRCDPISEHNRLYWYRQTLGQGPEFLTYFQNEAQLEKSRLLSDRFSAERPKGSFSTLEIQRTEQGDSAMYLCASSFNGESTDTQYFGPGTRLTVL.

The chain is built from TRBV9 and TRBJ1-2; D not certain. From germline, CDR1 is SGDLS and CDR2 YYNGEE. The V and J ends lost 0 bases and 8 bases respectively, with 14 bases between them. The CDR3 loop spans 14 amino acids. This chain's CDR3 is CASSVGVGFSGYTF. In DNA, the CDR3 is TGTGCCAGCAGCGTAGGAGTCGGCTTTTCCGGCTACACCTTC.

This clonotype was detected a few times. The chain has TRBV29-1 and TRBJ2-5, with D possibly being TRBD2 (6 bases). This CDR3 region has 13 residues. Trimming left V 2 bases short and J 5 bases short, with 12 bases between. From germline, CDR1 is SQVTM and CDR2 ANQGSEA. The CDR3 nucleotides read TGCAGCGTTGAATCAGGGAGGATCGAGACCCAGTACTTC. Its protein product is CSVESGRIETQYF.

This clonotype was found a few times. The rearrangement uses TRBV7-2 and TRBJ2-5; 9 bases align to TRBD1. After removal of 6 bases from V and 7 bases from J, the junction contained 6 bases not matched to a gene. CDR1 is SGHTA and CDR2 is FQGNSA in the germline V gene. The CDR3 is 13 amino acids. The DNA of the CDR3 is TGTGCCAGCAGAGACGACAGGGGGGGGACCCAGTACTTC. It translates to CASRDDRGGTQYF. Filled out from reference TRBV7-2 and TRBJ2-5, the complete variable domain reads GAGVSQSPSNKVTEKGKDVELRCDPISGHTALYWYRQSLGQGLEFLIYFQGNSAPDKSGLPSDRFSAERTGGSVSTLTIQRTQQEDSAVYLCASRDDRGGTQYFGPGTRLLVL.

The CDR3 here is CASSIGPTSVTGELFF. CDR3 nucleotide sequence: TGCGCCAGCAGCATAGGACCCACCTCGGTCACCGGGGAGCTGTTTTTT. The V and J genes are TRBV5-1 and TRBJ2-2, with D uncertain. The V end lost 4 bases, the J end lost 4 bases, and 17 bases lay between the germline ends. The CDR3 sequence is 16 residues long. From germline, CDR1 is SGHRS and CDR2 YFSETQ.

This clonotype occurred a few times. As DNA, the CDR3 is TGTGCCAGCAGCCAAGCCGGAAACACCATATATTTT. It specifies CASSQAGNTIYF. The chain recombines TRBV3-1 with TRBJ1-3; D not resolved. There are 12 residues in the CDR3. CDR1 LGHDT and CDR2 YNNKEL come from the germline V gene (reference sequence). V shed 1 base and J shed 4 bases, with 2 bases lying between them. Combining the CDR3 with reference TRBV3-1 and TRBJ1-3 gives the whole variable domain DTAVSQTPKYLVTQMGNDKSIKCEQNLGHDTMYWYKQDSKKFLKIMFSYNNKELIINETVPNRFSPKSPDKAHLNLHINSLELGDSAVYFCASSQAGNTIYFGEGSWLTVV.

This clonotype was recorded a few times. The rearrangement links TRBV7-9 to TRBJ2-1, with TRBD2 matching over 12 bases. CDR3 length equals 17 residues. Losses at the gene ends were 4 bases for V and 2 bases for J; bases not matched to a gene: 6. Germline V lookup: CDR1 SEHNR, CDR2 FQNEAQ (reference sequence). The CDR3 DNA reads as TGTGCCAGCAGCTCGACTAGCGGGGGCGCGGCCTACAATGAGCAGTTCTTC. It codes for CASSSTSGGAAYNEQFF. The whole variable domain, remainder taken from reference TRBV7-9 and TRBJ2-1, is DTGVSQNPRHKITKRGQNVTFRCDPISEHNRLYWYRQTLGQGPEFLTYFQNEAQLEKSRLLSDRFSAERPKGSFSTLEIQRTEQGDSAMYLCASSSTSGGAAYNEQFFGPGTRLTVL.

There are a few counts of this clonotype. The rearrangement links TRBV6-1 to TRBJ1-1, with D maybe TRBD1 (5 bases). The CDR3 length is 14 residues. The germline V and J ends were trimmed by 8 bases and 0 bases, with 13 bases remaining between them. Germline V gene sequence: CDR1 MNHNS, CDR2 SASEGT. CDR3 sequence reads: CASYTRVMNTEAFF. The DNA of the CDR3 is TGTGCCAGCTATACCAGGGTGATGAACACTGAAGCTTTCTTT.

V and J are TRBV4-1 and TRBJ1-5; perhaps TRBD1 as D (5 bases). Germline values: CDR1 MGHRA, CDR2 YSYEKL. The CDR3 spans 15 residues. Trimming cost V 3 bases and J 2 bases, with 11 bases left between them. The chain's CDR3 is CASSQPDKGNQPQHF. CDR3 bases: TGCGCCAGCAGCCAGCCGGACAAAGGCAATCAGCCCCAGCATTTT.

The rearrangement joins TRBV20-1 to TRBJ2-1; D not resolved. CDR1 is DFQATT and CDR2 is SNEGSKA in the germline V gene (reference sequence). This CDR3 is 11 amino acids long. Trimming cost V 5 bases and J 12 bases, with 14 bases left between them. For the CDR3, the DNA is TGCAGTGCTCCTTCACCCAGGCGGCAGTTCTTC. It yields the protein CSAPSPRRQFF.

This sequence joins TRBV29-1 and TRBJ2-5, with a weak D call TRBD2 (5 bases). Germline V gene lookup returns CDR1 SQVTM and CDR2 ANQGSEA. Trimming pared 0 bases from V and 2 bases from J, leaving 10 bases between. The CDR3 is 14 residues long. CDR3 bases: TGCAGCGTTGAAGATTCGGGGTTACAAGAGACCCAGTACTTC. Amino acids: CSVEDSGLQETQYF.

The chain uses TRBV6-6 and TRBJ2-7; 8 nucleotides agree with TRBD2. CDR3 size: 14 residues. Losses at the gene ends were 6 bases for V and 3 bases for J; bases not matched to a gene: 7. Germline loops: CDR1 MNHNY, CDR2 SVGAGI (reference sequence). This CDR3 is CASRRKSGGYEQYF. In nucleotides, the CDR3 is TGTGCCAGCAGGAGGAAAAGCGGGGGCTACGAGCAGTACTTC.

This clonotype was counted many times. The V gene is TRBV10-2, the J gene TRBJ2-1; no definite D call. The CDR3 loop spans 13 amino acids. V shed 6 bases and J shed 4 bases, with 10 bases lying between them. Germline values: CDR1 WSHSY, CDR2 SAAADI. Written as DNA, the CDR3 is TGCGCCAGCAGAGACGGCAGATACAATGAGCAGTTCTTC. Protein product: CASRDGRYNEQFF.

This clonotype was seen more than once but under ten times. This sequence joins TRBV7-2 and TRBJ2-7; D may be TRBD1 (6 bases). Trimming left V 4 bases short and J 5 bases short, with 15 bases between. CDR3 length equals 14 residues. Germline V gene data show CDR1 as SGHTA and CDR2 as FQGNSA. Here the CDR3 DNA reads TGTGCCAGCAGCTCGAACAGGGTTGTCAACGAGCAGTACTTC. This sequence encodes CASSSNRVVNEQYF.

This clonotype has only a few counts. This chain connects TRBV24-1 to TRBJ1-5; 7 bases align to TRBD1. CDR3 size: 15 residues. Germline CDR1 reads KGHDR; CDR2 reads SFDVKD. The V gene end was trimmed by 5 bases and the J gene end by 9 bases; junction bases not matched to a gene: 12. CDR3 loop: CATSAGTEAIRPQHF. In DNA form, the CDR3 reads TGTGCCACCAGTGCGGGGACAGAGGCAATCAGGCCCCAGCATTTT.

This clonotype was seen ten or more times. The DNA for the CDR3 is TGCGCCAGCAGTGACAGTCATAGCAATCAGCCCCAGCATTTT. It yields the protein CASSDSHSNQPQHF. The chain employs TRBV10-2 and TRBJ1-5, with unresolved D. The V end was cut by 3 bases, the J end by 0 bases, with 6 bases between. This CDR3 is built from 14 residues. Germline loops: CDR1 WSHSY, CDR2 SAAADI.

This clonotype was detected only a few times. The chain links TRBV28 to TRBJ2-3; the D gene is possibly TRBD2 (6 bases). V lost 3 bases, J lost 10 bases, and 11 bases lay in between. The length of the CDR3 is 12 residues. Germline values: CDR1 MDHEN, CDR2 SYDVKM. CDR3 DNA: TGTGCCAGCAGTTTGGAAACTAGCTCGCAGTATTTT. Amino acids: CASSLETSSQYF.

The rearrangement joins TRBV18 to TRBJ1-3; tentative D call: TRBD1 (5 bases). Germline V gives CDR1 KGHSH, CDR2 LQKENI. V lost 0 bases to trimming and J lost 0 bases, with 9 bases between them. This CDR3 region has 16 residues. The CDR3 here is CASSPPAGPSGNTIYF. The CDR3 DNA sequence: TGTGCCAGCTCACCACCGGCAGGGCCCTCTGGAAACACCATATATTTT.

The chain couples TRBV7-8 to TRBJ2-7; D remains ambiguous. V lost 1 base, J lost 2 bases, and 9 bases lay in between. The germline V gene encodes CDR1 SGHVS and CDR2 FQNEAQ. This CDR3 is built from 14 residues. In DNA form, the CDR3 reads TGTGCCAGCAGCTTAGGAGACACACCCTACGAGCAGTACTTC. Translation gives CASSLGDTPYEQYF.